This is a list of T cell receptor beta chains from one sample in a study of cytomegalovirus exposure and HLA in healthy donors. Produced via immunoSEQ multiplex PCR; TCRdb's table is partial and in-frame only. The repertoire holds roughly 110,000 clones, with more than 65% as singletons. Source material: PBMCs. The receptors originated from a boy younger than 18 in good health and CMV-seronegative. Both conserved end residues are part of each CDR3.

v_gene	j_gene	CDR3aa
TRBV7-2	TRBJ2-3	CASSLDWTDTQYF
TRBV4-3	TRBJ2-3	CASSSQHVEAYTDTQYF
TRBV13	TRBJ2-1	CASSSTDRYNEQFF
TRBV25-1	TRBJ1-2	CASSGNRGYTF
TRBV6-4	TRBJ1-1	CASSPTGGTEAFF
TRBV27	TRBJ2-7	CASSSLAGSRMGEQYF
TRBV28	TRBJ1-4	CASNVRGAEEKLFF
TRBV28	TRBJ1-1	CASRLWDRGLNTEAFF
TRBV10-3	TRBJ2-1	CAISERGTGQFF
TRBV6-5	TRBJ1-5	CASSRTGVGQPQHF
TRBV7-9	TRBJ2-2	CASSTSISSADGELFF
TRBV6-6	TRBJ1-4	CASSWANEKLFF
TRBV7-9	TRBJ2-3	CASSLGLAGEPHTDTQYF
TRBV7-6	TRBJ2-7	CASSSTVTGSYEQYF
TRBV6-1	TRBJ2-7	CASSSGQGQSYEQYF
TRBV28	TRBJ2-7	CASINRDAYEQYF